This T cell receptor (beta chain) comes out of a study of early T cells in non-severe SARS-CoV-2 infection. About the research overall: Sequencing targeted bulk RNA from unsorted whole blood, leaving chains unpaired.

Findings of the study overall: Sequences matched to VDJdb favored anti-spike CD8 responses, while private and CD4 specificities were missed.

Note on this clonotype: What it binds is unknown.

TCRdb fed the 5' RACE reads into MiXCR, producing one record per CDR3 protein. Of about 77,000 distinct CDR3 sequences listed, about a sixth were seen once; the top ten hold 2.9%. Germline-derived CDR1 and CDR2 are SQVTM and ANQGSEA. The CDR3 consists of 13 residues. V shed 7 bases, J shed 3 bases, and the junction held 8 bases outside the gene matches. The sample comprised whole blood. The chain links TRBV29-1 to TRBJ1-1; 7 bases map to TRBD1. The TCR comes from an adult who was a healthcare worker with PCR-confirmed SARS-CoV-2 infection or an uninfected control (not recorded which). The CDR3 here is CSGWTGHYTEAFF. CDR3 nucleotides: TGCAGCGGATGGACAGGCCACTACACTGAAGCTTTCTTT. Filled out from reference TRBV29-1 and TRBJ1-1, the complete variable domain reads SAVISQKPSRDICQRGTSLTIQCQVDSQVTMMFWYRQQPGQSLTLIATANQGSEATYESGFVIDKFPISRPNLTFSTLTVSNMSPEDSSIYLCSGWTGHYTEAFFGQGTRLTVV.